This T cell receptor (beta chain) appears in the sequencing data of a study of cytomegalovirus exposure and HLA in healthy donors. At the level of the study: The study's early data release held 75 million to 95 million unique TCRs from HLA-typed donors. The study's findings and limits: Cytomegalovirus-associated TCR beta chains were listed, numbering over 150. When the data were analyzed later, several of the most significant clusters appeared to be linked to common viral pathogens. Many donors carried some public TCRs, although rarity characterized most TCR sequences.

Remarks on this clone: The antigen is unknown.

Trimming cost V 6 bases and J 0 bases, with 9 bases left between them. This CDR3 comprises 13 residues. Per germline, CDR1 SQVTM and CDR2 ANQGSEA. 60 Vbeta and 13 Jbeta primers were used in PCR. The method was immunoSEQ multiplex PCR; TCRdb's version includes in-frame clones alone and lacks a portion of them. The sample has around 150,000 clones, approximately 90% seen once. What was sequenced was PBMCs. The chain couples TRBV29-1 to TRBJ1-5; D is undetermined. The TCR sequence derives from a woman in her twenties or thirties in good health and CMV-seronegative. Here the CDR3 DNA reads TGCAGCGTCGGAGAGGGTAGCAATCAGCCCCAGCATTTT. Protein product: CSVGEGSNQPQHF.